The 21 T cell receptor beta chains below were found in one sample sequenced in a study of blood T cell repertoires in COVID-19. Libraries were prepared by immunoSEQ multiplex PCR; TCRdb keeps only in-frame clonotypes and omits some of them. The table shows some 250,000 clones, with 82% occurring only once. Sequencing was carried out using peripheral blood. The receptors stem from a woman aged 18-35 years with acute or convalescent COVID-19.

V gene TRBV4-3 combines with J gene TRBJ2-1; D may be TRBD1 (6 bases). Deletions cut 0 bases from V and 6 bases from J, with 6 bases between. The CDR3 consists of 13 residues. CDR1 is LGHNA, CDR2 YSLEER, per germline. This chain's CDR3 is CASSQEGANEQFF. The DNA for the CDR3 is TGCGCCAGCAGCCAAGAGGGGGCCAATGAGCAGTTCTTC.

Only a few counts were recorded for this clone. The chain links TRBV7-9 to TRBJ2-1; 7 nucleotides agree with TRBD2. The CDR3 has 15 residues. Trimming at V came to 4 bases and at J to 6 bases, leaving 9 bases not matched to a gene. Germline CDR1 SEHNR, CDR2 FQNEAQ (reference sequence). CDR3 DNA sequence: TGTGCCAGCAGCTGGCCGAGCGGGACCTCCAATGAGCAGTTCTTC. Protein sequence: CASSWPSGTSNEQFF.

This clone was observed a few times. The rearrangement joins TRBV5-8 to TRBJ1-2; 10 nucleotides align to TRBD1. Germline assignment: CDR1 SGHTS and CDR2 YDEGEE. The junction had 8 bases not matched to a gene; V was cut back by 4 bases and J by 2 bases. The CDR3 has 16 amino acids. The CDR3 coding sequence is TGTGCCAGCAGCCCGAATACGGACAGGGGGAACTATGGCTACACCTTC. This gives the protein CASSPNTDRGNYGYTF.

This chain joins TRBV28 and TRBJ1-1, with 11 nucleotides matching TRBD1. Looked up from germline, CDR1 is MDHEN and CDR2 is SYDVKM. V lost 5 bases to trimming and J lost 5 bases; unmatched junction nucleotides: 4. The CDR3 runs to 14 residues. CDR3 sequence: CASSAGQGVTEAFF. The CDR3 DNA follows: TGTGCCAGCAGTGCGGGACAGGGGGTGACTGAAGCTTTCTTT.

The CDR3 loop is CASSRDTDSGNTIYF. The CDR3, as DNA: TGTGCCAGCAGTCGGGACACCGACTCTGGAAACACCATATATTTT. V and J are TRBV6-5 and TRBJ1-3; D possibly corresponds to TRBD1 (6 bases). The CDR3 length is 15 residues. Germline CDR1 and CDR2: MNHEY and SVGAGI. V lost 5 bases and J 0 bases, leaving 11 bases between the germline ends.

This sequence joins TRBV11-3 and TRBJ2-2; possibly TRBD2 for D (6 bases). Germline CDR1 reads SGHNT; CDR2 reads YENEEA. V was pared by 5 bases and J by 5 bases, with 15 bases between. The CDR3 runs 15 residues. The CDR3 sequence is CASSPSLAPTGELFF. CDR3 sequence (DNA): TGTGCCAGCAGCCCCAGTCTAGCGCCGACCGGGGAGCTGTTTTTT.

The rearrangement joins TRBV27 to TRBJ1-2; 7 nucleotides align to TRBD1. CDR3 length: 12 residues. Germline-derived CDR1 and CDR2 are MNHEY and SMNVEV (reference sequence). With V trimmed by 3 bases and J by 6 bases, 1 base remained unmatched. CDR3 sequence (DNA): TGTGCCAGCAGTTTGACAGGGAATGGCTACACCTTC. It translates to CASSLTGNGYTF.

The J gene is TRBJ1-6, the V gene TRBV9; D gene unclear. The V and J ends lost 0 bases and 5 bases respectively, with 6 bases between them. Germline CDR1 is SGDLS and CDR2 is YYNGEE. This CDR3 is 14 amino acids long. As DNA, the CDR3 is TGTGCCAGCAGCGTAGGAGTAAATAATTCACCCCTCCACTTT. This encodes CASSVGVNNSPLHF.

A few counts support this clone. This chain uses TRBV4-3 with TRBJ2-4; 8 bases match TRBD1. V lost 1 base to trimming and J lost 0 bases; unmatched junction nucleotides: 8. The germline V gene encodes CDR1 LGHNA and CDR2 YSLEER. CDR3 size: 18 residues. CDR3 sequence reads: CASSQAGTGGLAKNIQYF. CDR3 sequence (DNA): TGCGCCAGCAGCCAAGCCGGGACAGGAGGACTAGCCAAAAACATTCAGTACTTC.

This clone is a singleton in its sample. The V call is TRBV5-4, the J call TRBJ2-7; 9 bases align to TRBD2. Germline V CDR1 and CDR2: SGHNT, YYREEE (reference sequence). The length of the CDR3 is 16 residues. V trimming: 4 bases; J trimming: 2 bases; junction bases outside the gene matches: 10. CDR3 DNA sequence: TGTGCCAGCAGCCAAAATTTAGCGGGAGCGACCTACGAGCAGTACTTC. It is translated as CASSQNLAGATYEQYF.

The CDR3 DNA is TGTGCCAGCAGGCCGGGACAGTATAATTCACCCCTCCACTTT. It codes for CASRPGQYNSPLHF. The chain combines TRBV27 with TRBJ1-6; TRBD1 aligns across 7 bases. The CDR3 is 14 residues long. Germline V gene sequence: CDR1 MNHEY, CDR2 SMNVEV (reference sequence). V gave up 6 bases and J gave up 4 bases; unmatched junction bases: 3.

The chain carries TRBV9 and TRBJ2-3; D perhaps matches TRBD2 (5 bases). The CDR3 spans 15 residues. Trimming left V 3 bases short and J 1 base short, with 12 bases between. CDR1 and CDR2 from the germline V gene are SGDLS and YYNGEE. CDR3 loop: CASSEERIRTDTQYF. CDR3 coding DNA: TGTGCCAGCAGCGAGGAGCGGATCCGCACAGATACGCAGTATTTT. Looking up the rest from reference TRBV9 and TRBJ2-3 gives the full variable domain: DSGVTQTPKHLITATGQRVTLRCSPRSGDLSVYWYQQSLDQGLQFLIQYYNGEERAKGNILERFSAQQFPDLHSELNLSSLELGDSALYFCASSEERIRTDTQYFGPGTRLTVL.

CDR3 sequence (DNA): TGTGCCAGCAGCTTTTATACCAGTAGCAATCAGCCCCAGCATTTT. This sequence encodes CASSFYTSSNQPQHF. The rearrangement links TRBV7-2 to TRBJ1-5; D gene unclear. There are 15 residues in the CDR3. Germline V gene lookup returns CDR1 SGHTA and CDR2 FQGNSA. V dropped 3 bases and J dropped 0 bases, with 9 bases sitting between them.

In DNA, the CDR3 is TGTGCCAGCAGACCTCAGGGACAGGGACACACTGAAGCTTTCTTT. Translation: CASRPQGQGHTEAFF. V is TRBV7-8 and J is TRBJ1-1; 9 nucleotides agree with TRBD1. The ends lost 6 bases at V and 3 bases at J; junction bases unmatched: 8. Germline-derived CDR1 and CDR2 are SGHVS and FQNEAQ. The CDR3 is 15 residues long.

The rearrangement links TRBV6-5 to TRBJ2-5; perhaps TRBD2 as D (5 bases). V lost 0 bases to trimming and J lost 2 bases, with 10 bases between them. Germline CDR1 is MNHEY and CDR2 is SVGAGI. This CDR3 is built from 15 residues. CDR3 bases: TGTGCCAGCAGTTACTCGATCCTAGCTCAAGAGACCCAGTACTTC. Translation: CASSYSILAQETQYF.

In DNA form, the CDR3 reads TGCAGCGCCTTAAAACAGGGTCTCTATGGCTACACCTTC. Amino acid sequence: CSALKQGLYGYTF. This chain connects TRBV29-1 to TRBJ1-2; tentatively, D is TRBD1 (6 bases). The ends were cut back, 7 bases at V and 4 bases at J, with 16 bases in the middle. This CDR3 has 13 amino acids. In germline, CDR1 is SQVTM, CDR2 ANQGSEA.

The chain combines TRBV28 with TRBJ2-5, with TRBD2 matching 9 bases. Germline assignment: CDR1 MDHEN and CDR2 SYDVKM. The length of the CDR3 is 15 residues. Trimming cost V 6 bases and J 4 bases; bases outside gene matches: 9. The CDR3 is CASRISGSAPETQYF. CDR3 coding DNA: TGTGCCAGCAGGATTAGCGGGAGTGCACCAGAGACCCAGTACTTC.

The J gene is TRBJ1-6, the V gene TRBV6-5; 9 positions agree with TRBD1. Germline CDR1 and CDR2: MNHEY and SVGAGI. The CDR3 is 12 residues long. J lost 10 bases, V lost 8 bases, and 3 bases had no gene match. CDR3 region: CASLGQGSPLHF. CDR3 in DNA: TGTGCCAGCCTTGGACAGGGGTCACCCCTCCACTTT.

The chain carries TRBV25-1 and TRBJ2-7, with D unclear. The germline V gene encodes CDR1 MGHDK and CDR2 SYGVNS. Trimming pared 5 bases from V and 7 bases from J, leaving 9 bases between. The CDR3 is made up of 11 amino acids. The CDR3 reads CASSPGREQYF. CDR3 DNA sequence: TGTGCCAGCAGTCCCGGTCGGGAGCAGTACTTC.

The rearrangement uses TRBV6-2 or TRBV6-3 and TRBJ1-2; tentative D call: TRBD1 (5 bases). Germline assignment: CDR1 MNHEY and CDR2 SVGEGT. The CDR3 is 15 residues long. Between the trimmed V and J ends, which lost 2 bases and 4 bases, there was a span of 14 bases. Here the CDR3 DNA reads TGTGCCAGCAGTTACATGGGACTCCCCGTCTATGGCTACACCTTC. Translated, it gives CASSYMGLPVYGYTF.

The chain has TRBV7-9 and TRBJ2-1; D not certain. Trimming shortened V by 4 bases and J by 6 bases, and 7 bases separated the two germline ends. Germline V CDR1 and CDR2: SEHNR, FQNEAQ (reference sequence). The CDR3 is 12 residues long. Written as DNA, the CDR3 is TGTGCCAGCAGCTATTCCGGCAATGAGCAGTTCTTC. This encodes CASSYSGNEQFF.